This entry lists 30 T cell receptor beta chains sequenced from one sample in a study of cytomegalovirus exposure and HLA in healthy donors. The PCR was carried out with 60 Vbeta primers and 13 Jbeta primers. Using immunoSEQ multiplex PCR, the repertoire was profiled, and TCRdb retains in-frame clones only, with some absent. The sample holds around 190,000 clones, 82% seen once. Sequences were obtained from PBMCs. The source is a woman aged 50 to 60 in good health and CMV-seronegative.

The J gene is TRBJ2-7, the V gene TRBV28; D call uncertain. The CDR3 is 11 amino acids. V shed 6 bases and J shed 3 bases, with 6 bases lying between them. Germline CDR1 is MDHEN and CDR2 is SYDVKM. The CDR3 nucleotides are TGTGCCAGCAGATCAAACTACGAGCAGTACTTC. Translated: CASRSNYEQYF. Full variable domain (rest looked up from reference TRBV28 and TRBJ2-7): DVKVTQSSRYLVKRTGEKVFLECVQDMDHENMFWYRQDPGLGLRLIYFSYDVKMKEKGDIPEGYSVSREKKERFSLILESASTNQTSMYLCASRSNYEQYFGPGTRLTVT.

A few counts support this clone. The chain links TRBV2 to TRBJ2-7; 8 bases are a match to TRBD2. This CDR3 has 15 amino acids. CDR1 is SNHLY and CDR2 is FYNNEI in the germline V gene. Trimming at V came to 8 bases and at J to 5 bases, leaving 14 bases not matched to a gene. CDR3 sequence (DNA): TGTGCCAGCTTCTTTAGCGGGGCGGGAGCTAACGAGCAGTACTTC. Its translation is CASFFSGAGANEQYF.

The chain links TRBV7-3 to TRBJ2-1; no definite D call. Germline V gene lookup returns CDR1 SGHTA and CDR2 FQGTGA. This CDR3 region has 14 residues. The V and J ends lost 5 bases and 7 bases respectively, with 15 bases between them. Here the CDR3 reads CASSKHDGENEQFF. CDR3 nucleotide sequence: TGTGCCAGCAGCAAACACGACGGAGAGAATGAGCAGTTCTTC.

The V and J genes are TRBV6-6 and TRBJ1-2; 8 positions match TRBD1. The V gene end was trimmed by 6 bases and the J gene end by 0 bases; junction bases not matched to a gene: 3. The CDR3 spans 14 residues. Germline-derived CDR1 and CDR2 are MNHNY and SVGAGI (reference sequence). DNA of the CDR3: TGTGCCAGCAGAAAGGACAGGGCTAACTATGGCTACACCTTC. Protein product: CASRKDRANYGYTF.

This clone came up a few times. The CDR3 sequence is CASSLMAGAEAFF. The CDR3 bases are TGTGCCAGCAGTTTAATGGCAGGGGCTGAAGCTTTCTTT. The rearrangement links TRBV28 to TRBJ1-1, with a weak D call TRBD1 (6 bases). Germline V gene lookup returns CDR1 MDHEN and CDR2 SYDVKM. Trimming removed 2 bases at V and 6 bases at J, with 10 bases between. The CDR3 is 13 residues long.

This clone came up once. At one of its ends the junction is not consistent with the germline gene, which may arise from a read error. The chain employs TRBV6-5 and TRBJ1-5; 8 bases line up with TRBD1. Germline loops: CDR1 MNHEY, CDR2 SVGAGI. The CDR3 has 13 residues. CDR3 in amino acids: CASRTGTNQPRHF. In DNA form, the CDR3 reads TGTGCCAGTAGGACAGGGACCAATCAGCCCCGGCATTTT.

This chain links TRBV7-2 with TRBJ2-1, with D tentatively TRBD2 (6 bases). Germline V CDR1 and CDR2: SGHTA, FQGNSA. Trimming left V 5 bases short and J 9 bases short, with 14 bases between. This CDR3 has 13 residues. This chain's CDR3 is CASSPIGGAEQFF. The CDR3 DNA reads TGTGCCAGCAGCCCTATCGGGGGAGCTGAGCAGTTCTTC.

The chain uses TRBV27 and TRBJ2-2, with TRBD2 identical over 8 bases. There are 15 residues in the CDR3. Trimming at V came to 7 bases and at J to 6 bases, leaving 10 bases not matched to a gene. Per germline, CDR1 MNHEY and CDR2 SMNVEV (reference sequence). The DNA of the CDR3 is TGTGCCAGCATCTCAGGACTAGCAAGTGCCGGGGAGCTGTTTTTT. Translated: CASISGLASAGELFF.

This clone has only a few counts. The chain is built from TRBV9 and TRBJ1-3; 8 bases map to TRBD1. Germline CDR1 reads SGDLS; CDR2 reads YYNGEE. This CDR3 spans 14 amino acids. With 4 bases clipped from V and 3 bases from J, the junction kept 3 bases outside the gene matches. The CDR3 DNA sequence: TGTGCCAGCAGCCCACAGGGGGTTGGAAACACCATATATTTT. Translated, it gives CASSPQGVGNTIYF.

V and J are TRBV19 and TRBJ2-1; D may be TRBD2 (6 bases). V was trimmed by 3 bases and J by 0 bases, leaving 12 bases between them. CDR3 length: 16 residues. CDR1 and CDR2 from the germline V gene are LNHDA and SQIVND (reference sequence). The DNA of the CDR3 is TGTGCCAGTAGTATTCCGACTAGAAGCTCCTACAATGAGCAGTTCTTC. Its translation is CASSIPTRSSYNEQFF. Drawing the rest from reference TRBV19 and TRBJ2-1, the complete variable domain is DGGITQSPKYLFRKEGQNVTLSCEQNLNHDAMYWYRQDPGQGLRLIYYSQIVNDFQKGDIAEGYSVSREKKESFPLTVTSAQKNPTAFYLCASSIPTRSSYNEQFFGPGTRLTVL.

The genes are TRBV27 and TRBJ2-7; D possibly corresponds to TRBD1 (6 bases). There are 14 residues in the CDR3. Germline CDR1 reads MNHEY; CDR2 reads SMNVEV (reference sequence). The V gene lost 5 bases and the J gene lost 2 bases, with 13 bases spanning the gap. The CDR3 reads CASSPDRFTYEQYF. The CDR3 nucleotides read TGTGCCAGCAGTCCTGACAGGTTCACCTACGAGCAGTACTTC.

This clone was seen only a few times. The rearrangement links TRBV9 to TRBJ2-5; 11 bases line up with TRBD2. The V and J ends lost 4 bases and 4 bases, in that order; junction bases with no gene match: 6. From germline, CDR1 is SGDLS and CDR2 YYNGEE. This CDR3 region has 15 residues. This chain's CDR3 is CASSPSGLAGETQYF. CDR3 coding DNA: TGTGCCAGCAGCCCCAGCGGACTAGCGGGAGAGACCCAGTACTTC.

CDR3 nucleotides: TGTGCCAGCACCCTCCTCGGACAGGGAGTAATGAACACTGAAGCTTTCTTT. It encodes CASTLLGQGVMNTEAFF. The genes are TRBV7-8 and TRBJ1-1; 8 positions match TRBD1. V lost 7 bases, J lost 0 bases, and 13 bases stayed unmatched. There are 17 residues in the CDR3. The germline V gene has CDR1 SGHVS and CDR2 FQNEAQ. Full variable domain (missing parts from reference TRBV7-8 and TRBJ1-1): GAGVSQSPRYKVAKRGQDVALRCDPISGHVSLFWYQQALGQGPEFLTYFQNEAQLDKSGLPSDRFFAERPEGSVSTLKIQRTQQEDSAVYLCASTLLGQGVMNTEAFFGQGTRLTVV.

This chain joins TRBV5-6 and TRBJ1-2; D perhaps matches TRBD1 (6 bases). Deletions cut 0 bases from V and 3 bases from J, with 15 bases between. The germline V gene encodes CDR1 SGHDT and CDR2 YYEEEE. This CDR3 is built from 16 residues. The CDR3 nucleotides are TGTGCCAGCAGCTTGGAGAGGCAGGGGCGGGACTATGGCTACACCTTC. It yields the protein CASSLERQGRDYGYTF. Looking up the rest from reference TRBV5-6 and TRBJ1-2 gives the full variable domain: DAGVTQSPTHLIKTRGQQVTLRCSPKSGHDTVSWYQQALGQGPQFIFQYYEEEERQRGNFPDRFSGHQFPNYSSELNVNALLLGDSALYLCASSLERQGRDYGYTFGSGTRLTVV.

The chain couples TRBV28 to TRBJ1-2, with 10 bases that match TRBD1. The CDR3 has 14 residues. Per the germline V gene, CDR1 is MDHEN and CDR2 is SYDVKM. The trim removed 3 bases at V and 8 bases at J, leaving 6 bases unmatched. The CDR3 loop reads CASSFSDRGLGYTF. As DNA, the CDR3 is TGTGCCAGCAGTTTTAGTGACAGGGGGCTCGGCTACACCTTC.

V usage is TRBV30 and J usage is TRBJ1-2; a weak D match, TRBD1 (6 bases). Germline V gives CDR1 GTSNPN, CDR2 SVGIG (reference sequence). The CDR3 has 12 amino acids. V shed 1 base and J shed 4 bases, with 7 bases lying between them. The CDR3 reads CAWSGQVYGYTF. As DNA, the CDR3 is TGTGCCTGGAGTGGACAGGTCTATGGCTACACCTTC.

The chain combines TRBV28 with TRBJ1-5; TRBD1 is a possible D gene (5 bases). CDR3 length: 17 amino acids. The V end was cut by 3 bases, the J end by 0 bases, with 15 bases between. The germline CDR1 and CDR2 sequences are MDHEN and SYDVKM. CDR3 amino acids: CASSFRQGTYSNQPQHF. CDR3 nucleotides: TGTGCCAGCAGTTTTCGGCAGGGAACCTATAGCAATCAGCCCCAGCATTTT.

J is TRBJ1-4 and V is TRBV6-5; 7 bases match TRBD1. CDR3 size: 14 residues. V was pared by 4 bases and J by 8 bases, with 7 bases of the junction left unmatched. CDR1 is MNHEY and CDR2 is SVGAGI in the germline V gene. CDR3 amino acids: CASSLQGPGEKLFF. The CDR3, as DNA: TGTGCCAGCAGTTTACAGGGGCCGGGGGAAAAACTGTTTTTT.

CDR3 coding DNA: TGTGCCAGCAGTTGGAGGGGGGGTAGCTCCTACAATGAGCAGTTCTTC. Encoded protein: CASSWRGGSSYNEQFF. The chain links TRBV6-6 to TRBJ2-1, with D perhaps TRBD2 (7 bases). The germline V gene encodes CDR1 MNHNY and CDR2 SVGAGI (reference sequence). V shed 4 bases and J shed 0 bases, with 13 bases lying between them. The CDR3 has 16 residues.

The gene calls are TRBV27 and TRBJ1-1; D unresolved. V lost 6 bases, J lost 3 bases, and 17 bases lay in between. Germline CDR1 and CDR2: MNHEY and SMNVEV (reference sequence). The CDR3 length is 15 residues. The CDR3 protein is CASRVAGRAHTEAFF. The CDR3 bases are TGTGCCAGCAGAGTCGCGGGAAGGGCGCACACTGAAGCTTTCTTT.

The chain uses TRBV6-5 and TRBJ1-6, with 8 bases lining up with TRBD1. The CDR3 has 16 amino acids. Trimming took 0 bases from V and 10 from J; bases not matched to a gene: 8. The germline V gene encodes CDR1 MNHEY and CDR2 SVGAGI. CDR3 amino acids: CASSYSVQGAKSPLHF. As DNA, the CDR3 is TGTGCCAGCAGTTACTCTGTCCAGGGGGCCAAATCACCCCTCCACTTT.

V usage is TRBV27 and J usage is TRBJ2-3; D gene ambiguous. The length of the CDR3 is 13 residues. Germline CDR1 and CDR2: MNHEY and SMNVEV (reference sequence). V lost 3 bases and J 2 bases, leaving 6 bases between the germline ends. The CDR3 loop is CASSFRSTDTQYF. CDR3 DNA sequence: TGTGCCAGCAGTTTCCGGTCCACAGATACGCAGTATTTT.

The chain has TRBV5-4 and TRBJ2-5; D perhaps matches TRBD1 (6 bases). The CDR3 spans 14 residues. Germline V lookup: CDR1 SGHNT, CDR2 YYREEE (reference sequence). The V end lost 2 bases, the J end lost 4 bases, and 12 bases lay between the germline ends. CDR3 DNA sequence: TGTGCCAGCAGCTTACGAGGGGGATCAGAGACCCAGTACTTC. This codes for CASSLRGGSETQYF.

The chain joins TRBV28 to TRBJ1-5; a weak D match, TRBD1 (5 bases). CDR3 length equals 13 residues. Germline CDR1 and CDR2: MDHEN and SYDVKM. V was shortened by 6 bases and J by 9 bases, with 15 bases between the two germline ends. DNA of the CDR3: TGTGCCAGCAGCACACCAGGGTCACTGCCCCAGCATTTT. It yields the protein CASSTPGSLPQHF.

On this clone itself: This sample includes further DNA sequences coding for the same CDR3. This chain joins TRBV28 and TRBJ1-2; D remains unclear. CDR1 is MDHEN and CDR2 is SYDVKM in the germline V gene. The CDR3 is made up of 12 amino acids. V was clipped by 2 bases and J by 5 bases, with 6 bases between them. The CDR3 here is CASSLSGYGYTF. CDR3 bases: TGTGCCAGCAGTTTAAGCGGATATGGCTACACCTTC.

This clone occurred once. The chain carries TRBV19 and TRBJ2-7; 10 bases line up with TRBD2. Trimming at V came to 5 bases and at J to 3 bases, leaving 1 base not matched to a gene. The CDR3 is 13 residues long. The germline CDR1 and CDR2 sequences are LNHDA and SQIVND (reference sequence). This CDR3 is CASSRTSGYEQYF. The CDR3 DNA reads as TGTGCCAGTAGTCGGACTAGCGGCTACGAGCAGTACTTC.

V gene TRBV15 combines with J gene TRBJ1-4, with a possible D match to TRBD1 (5 bases). The V and J ends lost 4 bases and 6 bases respectively, with 15 bases between them. The CDR3 contains 15 residues. Germline CDR1 reads LNHNV; CDR2 reads YYDKDF (reference sequence). CDR3 sequence reads: CATSTLSDRYEKLFF. The CDR3 DNA reads TGTGCCACCAGCACCCTCTCAGACAGATATGAAAAACTGTTTTTT.

This clone turned up a few times. The chain is built from TRBV10-3 and TRBJ2-7; tentative D call: TRBD1 (5 bases). Germline V CDR1 and CDR2: ENHRY, SYGVKD. Trimming shortened V by 6 bases and J by 1 base, and 7 bases separated the two germline ends. CDR3 length: 12 amino acids. The CDR3 loop is CAIRDRSYEQYF. CDR3 sequence (DNA): TGTGCCATCAGAGACAGATCCTACGAGCAGTACTTC.

V usage is TRBV9 and J usage is TRBJ1-2, with 8 bases that match TRBD1. The CDR3 has 13 amino acids. Germline CDR1 and CDR2: SGDLS and YYNGEE. The V gene end was trimmed by 3 bases and the J gene end by 7 bases; junction bases not matched to a gene: 5. The CDR3 DNA sequence: TGTGCCAGCAGCGCCCCAGGGACAGGTGGCTACACCTTC. Protein product: CASSAPGTGGYTF.

This chain links TRBV7-3 with TRBJ1-1, with TRBD1 matching 10 bases. Germline CDR1 reads SGHTA; CDR2 reads FQGTGA. Trimming cost V 5 bases and J 7 bases; bases outside gene matches: 7. CDR3 length equals 14 residues. The CDR3 region is CASSRDRGIGEAFF. In DNA form, the CDR3 reads TGTGCCAGCAGCCGGGACAGGGGAATAGGTGAAGCTTTCTTT. The full variable domain, in which reference TRBV7-3 and TRBJ1-1 provide the parts outside the CDR3, is GAGVSQTPSNKVTEKGKYVELRCDPISGHTALYWYRQSLGQGPEFLIYFQGTGAADDSGLPNDRFFAVRPEGSVSTLKIQRTERGDSAVYLCASSRDRGIGEAFFGQGTRLTVV.